Shown below are 21 T cell receptor beta chains from a single sample sequenced in a study of T-cell memory formation after mild COVID-19. TCRdb ran MiXCR on the 5' RACE reads and lists one entry per CDR3 protein. Of hundreds of thousands of distinct CDR3 sequences in the sample, 28% were seen once. Sequenced input: PBMCs or a T cell subset sorted from them (not recorded which). Receptors originate from an adult woman who had mild COVID-19 (a few samples of this study predate the infection). Cell type and time point are not known.

J is TRBJ2-1 and V is TRBV4-1; 8 bases map to TRBD1. V trimming: 0 bases; J trimming: 6 bases; junction bases outside the gene matches: 4. The germline V gene has CDR1 MGHRA and CDR2 YSYEKL. CDR3 length: 15 amino acids. CDR3 region: CASSQDITGGNEQFF. The CDR3 bases are TGCGCCAGCAGCCAAGATATCACAGGGGGCAATGAGCAGTTCTTC.

A few counts support this clonotype. J is TRBJ2-7 and V is TRBV28; D is ambiguous. Per germline, CDR1 MDHEN and CDR2 SYDVKM. The CDR3 is 11 residues long. The V and J ends lost 10 bases and 4 bases respectively, with 11 bases between them. CDR3 protein: CATNSWYEQYF. The CDR3, as DNA: TGTGCCACCAACAGTTGGTACGAGCAGTACTTC.

In this sample, this clonotype turned up a few times. The V gene is TRBV9, the J gene TRBJ2-1, with a tentative D call TRBD2 (6 bases). CDR1 is SGDLS, CDR2 YYNGEE, per germline. Trimming removed 2 bases at V and 4 bases at J, with 13 bases between. The CDR3 is 15 residues long. DNA of the CDR3: TGTGCCAGCAGCGTTAGGACGGGGGAATACAATGAGCAGTTCTTC. This gives the protein CASSVRTGEYNEQFF.

This rearrangement joins TRBV20-1 to TRBJ1-5; D is unclear. V lost 0 bases to trimming and J lost 4 bases, with 13 bases between them. The CDR3 is made up of 15 amino acids. CDR1 is DFQATT and CDR2 is SNEGSKA in the germline V gene (reference sequence). The CDR3 DNA reads as TGCAGTGCTAGAGAGGGTCGTTACTCTAATCAGCCCCAGCATTTT. This translates into CSAREGRYSNQPQHF.

The V call is TRBV3-1, the J call TRBJ2-5; possibly TRBD1 for D (6 bases). CDR1 LGHDT and CDR2 YNNKEL come from the germline V gene (reference sequence). Trimming pared 6 bases from V and 7 bases from J, leaving 18 bases between. The CDR3 is 14 residues long. CDR3 coding DNA: TGTGCCAGCAGAACATACAGGGCATCGGGGACCCAGTACTTC. It yields the protein CASRTYRASGTQYF.

J is TRBJ1-2 and V is TRBV4-1, with D possibly TRBD1 on 5 matching bases. V gave up 4 bases and J gave up 8 bases, with 17 bases separating them. CDR1 is MGHRA and CDR2 is YSYEKL in the germline V gene. This CDR3 region has 14 residues. The CDR3, as DNA: TGCGCCAGCAGCCGCCCGAATGGGGCCAAGGGCTACACCTTC. It specifies CASSRPNGAKGYTF.

This clonotype was observed a few times. The chain carries TRBV23-1 and TRBJ2-4; D call uncertain. TRBV23-1 belongs to the ORF category, with a function that is uncertain. CDR3 length: 15 residues. Trimming removed 5 bases at V and 0 bases at J, with 11 bases between. The CDR3 coding sequence is TGCGCCAGCAGTTCTAGGGCCCTAGCCAAAAACATTCAGTACTTC. It is translated as CASSSRALAKNIQYF.

There are a few counts of this clonotype. The chain carries TRBV9 and TRBJ2-1, with D possibly TRBD2 on 5 matching bases. The CDR3 covers 14 residues. V was pared by 0 bases and J by 9 bases, with 13 bases between. From germline, CDR1 is SGDLS and CDR2 YYNGEE. CDR3 region: CASSVDPEGGEQFF. In DNA, the CDR3 is TGTGCCAGCAGCGTAGACCCCGAGGGCGGTGAGCAGTTCTTC.

This clonotype was seen a few times. The chain combines TRBV6-5 with TRBJ2-2; 11 positions agree with TRBD1. CDR3 size: 16 residues. The V segment lost 6 bases and the J segment 5 bases; nucleotides outside the gene matches: 8. Looked up from germline, CDR1 is MNHEY and CDR2 is SVGAGI. The CDR3 here is CASSRGTGGTTGELFF. For the CDR3, the DNA is TGTGCCAGCAGCCGCGGGACAGGGGGTACGACCGGGGAGCTGTTTTTT.

The sample holds a few counts of this clonotype. The CDR3 DNA sequence: TGCGCCAGCAGTCAATTATCGGTGGGGGGCCTGACCGGGGAGCTGTTTTTT. Translation: CASSQLSVGGLTGELFF. This chain links TRBV23-1 with TRBJ2-2, with D perhaps assigned TRBD1 or TRBD2 (6 bases each). TRBV23-1 is known as an ORF, though its function is uncertain. CDR3 size: 17 residues. Trimming removed 1 base at V and 5 bases at J, with 17 bases between.

The sample holds a few counts of this clonotype. This chain connects TRBV18 to TRBJ2-1, with 7 bases aligning to TRBD1. Looked up from germline, CDR1 is KGHSH and CDR2 is LQKENI. V shed 6 bases and J 2 bases; nucleotides not matched to a gene: 10. The CDR3 runs 16 residues. CDR3 sequence reads: CASSPTGELTYNEQFF. CDR3 DNA sequence: TGTGCCAGCTCCCCTACAGGGGAATTGACCTACAATGAGCAGTTCTTC.

This clonotype was observed a few times. The rearrangement uses TRBV5-1 and TRBJ2-3, with D perhaps TRBD2 (5 bases). CDR1 is SGHRS and CDR2 is YFSETQ in the germline V gene. V lost 4 bases and J 2 bases, leaving 23 bases between the germline ends. The CDR3 consists of 18 residues. The CDR3, as DNA: TGCGCCAGCAGCCCTCGATCTGGGTGGAGGCTTATCACAGATACGCAGTATTTT. This encodes CASSPRSGWRLITDTQYF.

The chain carries TRBV9 and TRBJ2-1; D may match TRBD1 or TRBD2 (6 bases each). The CDR3 runs 15 residues. V lost 2 bases and J 2 bases, leaving 11 bases between the germline ends. The germline CDR1 and CDR2 sequences are SGDLS and YYNGEE. This CDR3 reads CASSVRGPAYNEQFF. The CDR3, as DNA: TGTGCCAGCAGCGTCCGGGGGCCCGCCTACAATGAGCAGTTCTTC.

J is TRBJ2-3 and V is TRBV3-1, with no clear D. The J call may be mistaken, given a closer DNA end match to TRBJ1-5. The CDR3 has 12 residues. Germline V gene sequence: CDR1 LGHDT, CDR2 YNNKEL (reference sequence). The CDR3 spells CASSQDRALQHF. CDR3 nucleotide sequence: TGTGCCAGCAGCCAAGACCGGGCCCTCCAGCATTTT.

The gene calls are TRBV20-1 and TRBJ1-4, with D possibly being TRBD1 (5 bases). The CDR3 is made up of 14 amino acids. Germline V gives CDR1 DFQATT, CDR2 SNEGSKA (reference sequence). Trimming took 4 bases from V and 0 from J, leaving 9 bases between them. CDR3 residues: CSANGDATNEKLFF. In DNA form, the CDR3 reads TGCAGTGCTAACGGGGACGCAACTAATGAAAAACTGTTTTTT.

The chain joins TRBV12-3 or TRBV12-4 to TRBJ1-3; 11 nucleotides line up with TRBD1. This CDR3 is built from 15 residues. The ends lost 5 bases at V and 4 bases at J; junction bases unmatched: 4. The CDR3 region has the DNA TGTGCCAGCAGTCGGACAGGGGGCGCCGGAAACACCATATATTTT. Translated: CASSRTGGAGNTIYF.

This clonotype appeared a single time. The V and J genes are TRBV5-1 and TRBJ1-1, with a tentative D call TRBD1 (5 bases). V shed 2 bases and J shed 2 bases, with 13 bases lying between them. CDR3 length: 15 amino acids. CDR1 is SGHRS, CDR2 YFSETQ, per germline. The CDR3 is CASSLTGRTNTEAFF. The CDR3 DNA reads as TGCGCCAGCAGCTTAACGGGACGGACAAACACTGAAGCTTTCTTT.

This clonotype was seen ten or more times. CDR3 protein: CASRSGTSADTQYF. The DNA of the CDR3 is TGTGCCAGCAGATCCGGGACTAGCGCAGATACGCAGTATTTT. The chain uses TRBV12-3 or TRBV12-4 and TRBJ2-3; 10 bases align to TRBD2. Germline trimming cut 6 bases from V and 4 bases from J; bases unmatched to any gene: 4. The CDR3 sequence is 14 residues long.

This clonotype was observed at least ten times. The chain employs TRBV12-3 or TRBV12-4 and TRBJ2-3; the D gene is possibly TRBD2 (7 bases). Trimming stripped 3 bases from V and 3 bases from J, with 13 bases between. The CDR3 has 15 amino acids. The CDR3 bases are TGTGCCAGCAGTTTGGCGGGGGCAGGAACAGATACGCAGTATTTT. It translates to CASSLAGAGTDTQYF.

This clonotype has a handful of counts. The chain has TRBV11-2 and TRBJ2-7, with unresolved D. The CDR3 has 12 amino acids. Germline CDR1 SGHAT, CDR2 FQNNGV. V was shortened by 5 bases and J by 0 bases, with 5 bases between the two germline ends. The CDR3 here is CASSANSYEQYF. The DNA for the CDR3 is TGTGCCAGCAGCGCGAACTCCTACGAGCAGTACTTC.

This clonotype was seen repeatedly, ten times or more. This chain uses TRBV20-1 with TRBJ1-6; TRBD1 is a possible D gene (6 bases). CDR3 length equals 15 residues. Germline V gene data show CDR1 as DFQATT and CDR2 as SNEGSKA (reference sequence). V was cut by 0 bases and J by 4 bases, with 10 bases left in between. In DNA form, the CDR3 reads TGCAGTGCTAGAGAGGGGGGCGCGTATAATTCACCCCTCCACTTT. This gives the protein CSAREGGAYNSPLHF.